The subject of this entry is one TCR beta chain. The specificity of this receptor is unknown. No base quality values were provided; no much bigger clone lies one nucleotide off. Taken from cysteine to phenylalanine, the CDR3 has 15 residues. The DNA shown is the 45-base CDR3, in frame from base 1. CDR1 and CDR2, looked up from the germline V gene, are MNHEY and SVGAGI. V is cut back by 5 bases and J by 5 bases, with 8 bases in the junction unmatched. These data originate in a study of blood T cell repertoires in COVID-19 (dated by TCRdb to the early 2020s). Background for the entire study: Collaborator samples came from the United States, Italy and Spain and covered acute and convalescent phases of COVID-19. The prospective study material was composed of cDNA or gDNA derived from T cells, B-cell-depleted T cells, or PBMCs. The dataset comprised deeply sampled blood TCRbeta repertoires from subjects exposed to, actively infected with, or recovered from COVID-19. The repertoires were released in a freely available public database meant as a resource for research on the immune response to SARS-CoV-2. Samples were obtained from the ongoing ImmuneRACE study (first 160 participants) and from 1,000 to 1,500 subjects provided by 6 global collaborators. The sample metadata nearly always contained a de-identified subject ID, COVID-19 status, age in years and sex. Where HLA class I and class II types were available, the types were taken from metadata supplied by the sample provider, not from assay-based typing.

TCRbeta CDR3 regions were amplified from genomic DNA using the immunoSEQ Assay, a bias-controlled multiplex PCR. As for the original processing: The number of nucleated cells in each sample was estimated from the amplification of reference gene primers within the assay. To quantify the absolute abundance of each unique TCRbeta CDR3 rearrangement, sequence reads were collapsed and filtered. For each sample, productive Simpson clonality was calculated by taking the square root of Simpson's diversity index across productive rearrangements. This is the immuneACCESS table as TCRdb keeps it, with only in-frame sequences that have V and J called. A part of the clones is gone; compared with another copy, unresolved V genes explain less than half, and the rest is unexplained. V, J and clone size are taken as reported in that table, and D and trimming were inferred from the DNA itself. The sample records over 200,000 clones, approximately 91% of which are singletons. The biggest ten clones account for 1.2% of the sample.

Enrolling through a virtual design, the prospective study's participants ranged in age from roughly 18 to 89 years and lived across roughly 23 United States geographic areas. In the prospective study, cohorts were assigned on the basis of participant-reported clinical history obtained from a screening survey and a study questionnaire. Mobile phlebotomists in the prospective study collected whole blood, serum and a nasopharyngeal or oropharyngeal swab from every participant. Participants in the prospective study had the option to provide additional blood draws and questionnaires over a 2-month period. Blood samples from the prospective study were shipped frozen or at room temperature prior to DNA extraction. Overall study outcomes, separate from this receptor: The amount of clinical and demographic metadata varied by source and participant and was provided uncurated.

The material sequenced was PBMCs or T cells enriched from blood (not recorded which). In this chain, TRBV6-5 is recombined with TRBJ1-1, and TRBD1 matches 10 of the central bases. This TCR was recovered from a human donor in a cohort exposed to, infected with or recovered from COVID-19 (not recorded which). The donor label of this sample is uncertain. CDR3 reads: CASSPRTGGDTEAFF. The nucleotide sequence is given as TGTGCCAGCAGTCCAAGGACAGGGGGTGATACTGAAGCTTTCTTT.